This note documents a single TCR beta chain sequence. Its antigen is still unknown. No base-level quality is on record; no much larger clone is a single base apart. In the study, sorted CD4+ and CD8+ blood T cells from patients with severe aplastic anemia and from healthy subjects underwent deep sequencing of TCR repertoires. Ficoll-Paque density gradient centrifugation was used to isolate peripheral blood mononuclear cells. Before DNA was extracted, CD4+ and CD8+ T cells were sorted using either FACS or magnetic beads. The data belong to a study of CD8+CD57+ T cells in acquired aplastic anemia (dated by TCRdb to about 2018). About the full investigation: DNA extracted from sorted CD4+ and CD8+ cells had a mean of approximately 3.3 ug, with a range of roughly 0.2 to 30 ug. An average of approximately 10 million reads for CD4+ cells and 11 million or so reads for CD8+ cells was obtained from healthy donor samples.

The CDR3 numbers 12 residues from cysteine through phenylalanine. The read is trimmed to its CDR3 DNA, 36 bases read in frame from base 1. V gives up 8 bases and J gives up 0 bases, and the segment between their germline ends measures 9 bases. As encoded in the germline V gene, CDR1 is SQVTM while CDR2 is ANQGSEA. The full study reports these points: CD8+ Simpson's diversity did not differ significantly between patients and healthy controls (P=0.060). Around 31 CD8+ CDR3 sequences were shared between patients and controls but appeared highly expressed in patients and within their immunodominant clones.

Genomic DNA was used as template for profiling of TCR beta VDJ combinations and CDR3 sequences. An Illumina HiSeq 2000 was the platform used for TCR repertoire sequencing. The original pipeline was this. TRBV/TRBJ rearrangement plots, CDR3 size and DJ length profiles, and Simpson's diversity index were used to evaluate the repertoires. The most abundant DNA sequence in the deep sequencing data was taken as the immunodominant clone. CDR3 amino acid sequences were checked for sharing across subjects and were also compared against the VDJdb database and published repertoires. In TCRdb, the public reads were trimmed at Q25 with fastp and aligned with MiXCR, with productive beta chains retained. Each record represents a unique CDR3 protein, reported with the most common genes and DNA among its rows. TCRdb's processing, not the authors', yielded these V and J calls. The sample yields about 220,000 distinct CDR3 sequences; roughly 33% were counted once. In total, the top ten clones hold around 1.1% of the sample.

The receptor chain draws on TRBV29-1 and TRBJ2-3; a tentative D match to TRBD2 spans 5 bases. The receptor was derived from a human donor in good health, serving as a control. Sequenced material: sorted CD4+, CD8+, or CD8+CD57+ T cells (not recorded which) from PBMCs. The CDR3 protein sequence reads: CSWSGSTDTQYF. Read as DNA, the sequence is TGCAGCTGGTCGGGGAGCACAGATACGCAGTATTTT.